The 32 T cell receptor beta chains reported below all come from one sample, sequenced in a study of OX40 agonist ivuxolimab in advanced cancers. The protocol was immunoSEQ multiplex PCR, while the TCRdb copy is restricted to in-frame clones and leaves out a portion. The table records approximately 78,000 clones, roughly nine tenths of them present only once. This specimen consisted of CD4+ or CD8+ T cells sorted from blood, obtained in a trial of the OX40 agonist ivuxolimab. These receptors originate from an adult with an advanced solid tumor such as melanoma, head and neck, liver or kidney cancer.

This clone was observed once. The chain links TRBV2 to TRBJ1-4; TRBD1 might be the D (6 bases). Germline CDR1 reads SNHLY; CDR2 reads FYNNEI. This CDR3 comprises 11 residues. V lost 7 bases to trimming and J lost 15 bases, with 15 bases between them. In nucleotides, the CDR3 is TGTGCCAGCATGCGGGACACCGGGGTGTTTTTT. This gives the protein CASMRDTGVFF.

The rearrangement uses TRBV25-1 and TRBJ2-2; either TRBD1 or TRBD2 may supply D (7 bases each). Looked up from germline, CDR1 is MGHDK and CDR2 is SYGVNS. Between the trimmed V and J ends, which lost 1 base and 6 bases, there was a span of 15 bases. The CDR3 runs 16 residues. As DNA, the CDR3 is TGTGCCAGCAGTGAATCGGGGAGGGGGCGAGCCGGGGAGCTGTTTTTT. Its translation: CASSESGRGRAGELFF.

J is TRBJ2-3 and V is TRBV21-1; the listed D gene, TRBD2, was not tested against the DNA. TRBV21-1 is labeled a pseudogene. This CDR3 has 20 amino acids. CDR3 in amino acids: CASSVSTSGRAMHSTDTQYF. The CDR3 nucleotides read TGTGCCAGCAGCGTATCAACTAGCGGGAGGGCCATGCACAGCACAGATACGCAGTATTTT.

This clone was observed a few times. The chain employs TRBV29-1 and TRBJ2-3; unclear D gene. The V and J ends lost 6 bases and 0 bases respectively, with 10 bases between them. The CDR3 is made up of 13 amino acids. The germline V gene has CDR1 SQVTM and CDR2 ANQGSEA. CDR3 region: CSVSKASTDTQYF. The CDR3 nucleotides read TGCAGCGTCTCTAAAGCTAGCACAGATACGCAGTATTTT.

The chain recombines TRBV19 with TRBJ1-1; 9 bases map to TRBD1. The CDR3 sequence is 15 residues long. CDR1 is LNHDA and CDR2 is SQIVND in the germline V gene (reference sequence). Trimming removed 0 bases from V and 1 base from J; junction bases left unmatched: 0. The CDR3 DNA sequence: TGTGCCAGTAGTATAGAGGGACAGGGGAACACTGAAGCTTTCTTT. Encoded protein: CASSIEGQGNTEAFF.

This clone was counted once. The chain combines TRBV11-3 with TRBJ2-1; no clear D. V lost 0 bases, J lost 12 bases, and 9 bases lay in between. The CDR3 is 12 residues long. The germline gives CDR1 SGHNT, CDR2 YENEEA. The CDR3 protein is CASSLEASGQFF. The CDR3 bases are TGTGCCAGCAGCTTAGAAGCGAGTGGGCAGTTCTTC.

The chain links TRBV7-8 to TRBJ1-1, with D hard to call. Germline V lookup: CDR1 SGHVS, CDR2 FQNEAQ. The V end lost 0 bases, the J end lost 2 bases, and 7 bases lay between the germline ends. This CDR3 is 14 amino acids long. The CDR3 sequence is CASSLAGRNTEAFF. Written as DNA, the CDR3 is TGTGCCAGCAGCTTAGCCGGGAGAAACACTGAAGCTTTCTTT.

The chain joins TRBV6-6 to TRBJ1-3; TRBD1 matches 7 bases. This CDR3 has 15 amino acids. V was pared by 2 bases and J by 3 bases, with 4 bases of the junction left unmatched. Germline V gene sequence: CDR1 MNHNY, CDR2 SVGAGI (reference sequence). Here the CDR3 reads CASSYGDRFGNTIYF. CDR3 bases: TGTGCCAGCAGTTACGGGGACAGATTTGGAAACACCATATATTTT.

The chain employs TRBV4-2 and TRBJ1-4; tentative D call: TRBD1 (5 bases). Per the germline V gene, CDR1 is LGHNA and CDR2 is YNFKEQ. V was cut by 1 base and J by 4 bases, with 13 bases left in between. There are 16 residues in the CDR3. Written as DNA, the CDR3 is TGTGCCAGCAGCCAAGGCCGGGACGTCCTTAATGAAAAACTGTTTTTT. Its translation: CASSQGRDVLNEKLFF.

CDR3 region: CATSRERLAGGSRPDTQYF. In DNA form, the CDR3 reads TGTGCCACCAGCAGGGAGCGACTAGCGGGAGGGTCTAGGCCAGATACGCAGTATTTT. The chain links TRBV15 to TRBJ2-3; 14 positions match TRBD2. The CDR3 has 19 amino acids. J gave up 4 bases and V 3 bases, and 12 bases lay outside the gene matches. Germline CDR1 is LNHNV and CDR2 is YYDKDF (reference sequence).

The gene calls are TRBV13 and TRBJ2-1; D unclear. Germline V gene data show CDR1 as PRHDT and CDR2 as FYEKMQ (reference sequence). Trimming left V 6 bases short and J 2 bases short, with 11 bases between. The CDR3 is 14 residues long. CDR3 residues: CASRVRHAYNEQFF. CDR3 sequence (DNA): TGTGCCAGCAGGGTTCGACACGCCTACAATGAGCAGTTCTTC.

The CDR3 nucleotides are TGCAGCGTTGAGAAGGGCCGACAGACAGCGCCAGATACGCAGTATTTT. Translating gives CSVEKGRQTAPDTQYF. The V call is TRBV29-1, the J call TRBJ2-3; possible D gene TRBD1, 5 bases. The CDR3 sequence is 16 residues long. CDR1 is SQVTM and CDR2 is ANQGSEA in the germline V gene. V was shortened by 3 bases and J by 4 bases, with 20 bases between the two germline ends.

The chain employs TRBV19 and TRBJ2-5; 11 positions agree with TRBD2. Germline values: CDR1 LNHDA, CDR2 SQIVND (reference sequence). Trimming took 4 bases from V and 4 from J; bases not matched to a gene: 8. The CDR3 length is 16 residues. The CDR3 loop reads CASSTWASGGRETQYF. CDR3 coding DNA: TGTGCCAGTAGTACCTGGGCTAGCGGGGGGAGAGAGACCCAGTACTTC.

The rearrangement joins TRBV28 to TRBJ2-2, with D tentatively TRBD2 (5 bases). Trimming took off 8 bases at V and 4 bases at J, with 14 bases between the two ends. Germline V CDR1 and CDR2: MDHEN, SYDVKM. The CDR3 has 14 amino acids. CDR3 amino acids: CASQGSVITGELFF. Written as DNA, the CDR3 is TGTGCCAGCCAAGGGAGCGTGATCACCGGGGAGCTGTTTTTT.

The chain is built from TRBV2 and TRBJ2-5; no clear D. The CDR3 contains 12 residues. The germline V gene encodes CDR1 SNHLY and CDR2 FYNNEI. V lost 7 bases, J lost 5 bases, and 11 bases lay in between. CDR3 nucleotides: TGTGCCAGCACAGGTCCCGGGGAGACCCAGTACTTC. As protein: CASTGPGETQYF. Full variable domain (outside the CDR3, taken from reference TRBV2 and TRBJ2-5): EPEVTQTPSHQVTQMGQEVILRCVPISNHLYFYWYRQILGQKVEFLVSFYNNEISEKSEIFDDQFSVERPDGSNFTLKIRSTKLEDSAMYFCASTGPGETQYFGPGTRLLVL.

V gene TRBV6-6 combines with J gene TRBJ1-4; D gene unclear. The CDR3 extends over 14 amino acids. V shed 6 bases and J shed 6 bases, with 14 bases lying between them. The germline V gene encodes CDR1 MNHNY and CDR2 SVGAGI (reference sequence). CDR3 sequence (DNA): TGTGCCAGCAGGGATAACCGGGAACATGAAAAACTGTTTTTT. It specifies CASRDNREHEKLFF.

This chain connects TRBV9 to TRBJ2-3; TRBD2 agrees at 11 bases. Trimming took 0 bases from V and 6 from J; bases not matched to a gene: 6. CDR1 and CDR2 from the germline V gene are SGDLS and YYNGEE. The CDR3 runs 16 residues. CDR3 loop: CASSVGVSGRGDTQYF. CDR3 nucleotides: TGTGCCAGCAGCGTAGGTGTTAGCGGGAGGGGGGATACGCAGTATTTT.

The J gene is TRBJ1-1, the V gene TRBV6-1, with D perhaps matching TRBD1 (6 bases). The germline V gene has CDR1 MNHNS and CDR2 SASEGT. Trimming took 6 bases from V and 2 from J, leaving 16 bases between them. This CDR3 has 15 residues. The CDR3 is CASSPTSGANTEAFF. DNA of the CDR3: TGTGCCAGCAGCCCTACCTCAGGGGCAAACACTGAAGCTTTCTTT.

The chain links TRBV7-9 to TRBJ2-1; the D gene is possibly TRBD2 (6 bases). Trimming removed 4 bases from V and 0 bases from J, with 13 bases in between. CDR3 size: 16 residues. The germline V gene has CDR1 SEHNR and CDR2 FQNEAQ (reference sequence). The CDR3 protein is CASSWAGRPSYNEQFF. In DNA form, the CDR3 reads TGTGCCAGCAGCTGGGCGGGGCGCCCCTCCTACAATGAGCAGTTCTTC.

The rearrangement uses TRBV5-3 and TRBJ2-7, with unresolved D. TRBV5-3 is annotated as an ORF whose role is uncertain. The CDR3 runs to 11 residues. V lost 8 bases to trimming and J lost 10 bases, with 16 bases between them. CDR3 bases: TGTGCCAGCAGCCCCTTTTGGGAACAGTACTTC. It codes for CASSPFWEQYF.

The chain carries TRBV28 and TRBJ2-5; 11 nucleotides agree with TRBD1. This CDR3 region has 17 residues. Germline lookup yields CDR1 MDHEN and CDR2 SYDVKM. The V gene end was trimmed by 4 bases and the J gene end by 5 bases; junction bases not matched to a gene: 12. The CDR3 region has the DNA TGTGCCAGCAGTTATAGGACAGGGGGCGCGAGAAGGGAGACCCAGTACTTC. It yields the protein CASSYRTGGARRETQYF.

The chain carries TRBV7-2 and TRBJ2-3, with TRBD2 matching 13 bases. The germline V gene has CDR1 SGHTA and CDR2 FQGNSA. There are 17 residues in the CDR3. J lost 3 bases, V lost 5 bases, and 8 bases had no gene match. The CDR3 DNA reads as TGTGCCAGCAGCCCTCGACTAGCGGGAGGAAAGACAGATACGCAGTATTTT. Amino acid sequence: CASSPRLAGGKTDTQYF.

This chain connects TRBV30 to TRBJ1-1; D possibly corresponds to TRBD1 (5 bases). Germline lookup yields CDR1 GTSNPN and CDR2 SVGIG (reference sequence). The CDR3 has 13 residues. The V end lost 3 bases, the J end lost 1 base, and 9 bases lay between the germline ends. This CDR3 reads CAWRGDENTEAFF. The CDR3 bases are TGTGCCTGGAGGGGGGACGAGAACACTGAAGCTTTCTTT.

The gene calls are TRBV7-8 and TRBJ2-1; D is uncertain. V lost 0 bases, J lost 0 bases, and 12 bases lay in between. Germline V gene data show CDR1 as SGHVS and CDR2 as FQNEAQ. CDR3 length: 17 amino acids. In DNA, the CDR3 is TGTGCCAGCAGCTTAGCGCGGCGTATGAGCTCCTACAATGAGCAGTTCTTC. Protein sequence: CASSLARRMSSYNEQFF.

This rearrangement joins TRBV7-6 to TRBJ2-5; perhaps TRBD2 as D (6 bases). V was clipped by 1 base and J by 2 bases, with 11 bases between them. The CDR3 loop spans 15 amino acids. The germline V gene has CDR1 SGHVS and CDR2 FNYEAQ. The chain's CDR3 is CASSLGGGRQETQYF. For the CDR3, the DNA is TGTGCCAGCAGCTTAGGTGGAGGGAGGCAAGAGACCCAGTACTTC.

The chain couples TRBV2 to TRBJ1-2; no firm D call. From germline, CDR1 is SNHLY and CDR2 FYNNEI. This CDR3 has 13 amino acids. Deletions cut 4 bases from V and 0 bases from J, with 6 bases between. This CDR3 is CASSVRSNYGYTF. In DNA, the CDR3 is TGTGCCAGCAGTGTACGTTCTAACTATGGCTACACCTTC.

This rearrangement joins TRBV2 to TRBJ2-7; 14 nucleotides align to TRBD2. With V trimmed by 7 bases and J by 3 bases, 14 bases remained unmatched. Germline lookup yields CDR1 SNHLY and CDR2 FYNNEI. CDR3 length: 18 residues. The CDR3 is CASKGLLGLAGGLYEQYF. The DNA for the CDR3 is TGTGCCAGCAAGGGACTCCTCGGACTAGCGGGGGGCCTCTACGAGCAGTACTTC.

The sample holds one count of this clone. This CDR3 is CASNKAGGPADTQYF. As DNA, the CDR3 is TGTGCCAGCAACAAGGCGGGAGGGCCGGCAGATACGCAGTATTTT. This chain uses TRBV9 with TRBJ2-3, with 9 bases identical to TRBD2. The CDR3 has 15 residues. V shed 6 bases and J 4 bases; nucleotides not matched to a gene: 9. Germline CDR1 is SGDLS and CDR2 is YYNGEE.

The V and J genes are TRBV7-9 and TRBJ1-6; TRBD1 aligns across 7 bases. Germline CDR1 and CDR2: SEHNR and FQNEAQ (reference sequence). Trimming took 1 base from V and 10 from J; bases not matched to a gene: 7. This CDR3 has 15 amino acids. The chain's CDR3 is CASSLEAGGMSPLHF. The CDR3 coding sequence is TGTGCCAGCAGCTTAGAGGCAGGGGGAATGTCACCCCTCCACTTT. The whole variable domain, remainder taken from reference TRBV7-9 and TRBJ1-6, is DTGVSQNPRHKITKRGQNVTFRCDPISEHNRLYWYRQTLGQGPEFLTYFQNEAQLEKSRLLSDRFSAERPKGSFSTLEIQRTEQGDSAMYLCASSLEAGGMSPLHFGNGTRLTVT.

The chain recombines TRBV5-1 with TRBJ1-3; D is undetermined. The CDR3 spans 16 residues. Germline CDR1 reads SGHRS; CDR2 reads YFSETQ. The V end lost 4 bases, the J end lost 1 base, and 15 bases lay between the germline ends. CDR3 residues: CASSPDGPRSGNTIYF. Here the CDR3 DNA reads TGCGCCAGCAGCCCGGACGGGCCCCGGTCTGGAAACACCATATATTTT.

The chain uses TRBV5-5 and TRBJ1-5, with D uncertain. Germline values: CDR1 SGHKS, CDR2 YYEKEE (reference sequence). V lost 5 bases to trimming and J lost 4 bases, with 10 bases between them. CDR3 size: 13 residues. The CDR3 sequence is CASRGAPNQPQHF. The CDR3 coding sequence is TGTGCCAGCAGAGGCGCCCCAAATCAGCCCCAGCATTTT.

This clone was seen just once. V usage is TRBV19 and J usage is TRBJ1-1; possibly TRBD1 for D (5 bases). CDR3 length: 15 residues. Germline loops: CDR1 LNHDA, CDR2 SQIVND (reference sequence). Trimming removed 2 bases at V and 0 bases at J, with 10 bases between. The CDR3 reads CASSIQGSMNTEAFF. The CDR3 DNA reads TGTGCCAGTAGTATACAGGGTAGTATGAACACTGAAGCTTTCTTT. The full variable domain, with the rest looked up from reference TRBV19 and TRBJ1-1, is DGGITQSPKYLFRKEGQNVTLSCEQNLNHDAMYWYRQDPGQGLRLIYYSQIVNDFQKGDIAEGYSVSREKKESFPLTVTSAQKNPTAFYLCASSIQGSMNTEAFFGQGTRLTVV.